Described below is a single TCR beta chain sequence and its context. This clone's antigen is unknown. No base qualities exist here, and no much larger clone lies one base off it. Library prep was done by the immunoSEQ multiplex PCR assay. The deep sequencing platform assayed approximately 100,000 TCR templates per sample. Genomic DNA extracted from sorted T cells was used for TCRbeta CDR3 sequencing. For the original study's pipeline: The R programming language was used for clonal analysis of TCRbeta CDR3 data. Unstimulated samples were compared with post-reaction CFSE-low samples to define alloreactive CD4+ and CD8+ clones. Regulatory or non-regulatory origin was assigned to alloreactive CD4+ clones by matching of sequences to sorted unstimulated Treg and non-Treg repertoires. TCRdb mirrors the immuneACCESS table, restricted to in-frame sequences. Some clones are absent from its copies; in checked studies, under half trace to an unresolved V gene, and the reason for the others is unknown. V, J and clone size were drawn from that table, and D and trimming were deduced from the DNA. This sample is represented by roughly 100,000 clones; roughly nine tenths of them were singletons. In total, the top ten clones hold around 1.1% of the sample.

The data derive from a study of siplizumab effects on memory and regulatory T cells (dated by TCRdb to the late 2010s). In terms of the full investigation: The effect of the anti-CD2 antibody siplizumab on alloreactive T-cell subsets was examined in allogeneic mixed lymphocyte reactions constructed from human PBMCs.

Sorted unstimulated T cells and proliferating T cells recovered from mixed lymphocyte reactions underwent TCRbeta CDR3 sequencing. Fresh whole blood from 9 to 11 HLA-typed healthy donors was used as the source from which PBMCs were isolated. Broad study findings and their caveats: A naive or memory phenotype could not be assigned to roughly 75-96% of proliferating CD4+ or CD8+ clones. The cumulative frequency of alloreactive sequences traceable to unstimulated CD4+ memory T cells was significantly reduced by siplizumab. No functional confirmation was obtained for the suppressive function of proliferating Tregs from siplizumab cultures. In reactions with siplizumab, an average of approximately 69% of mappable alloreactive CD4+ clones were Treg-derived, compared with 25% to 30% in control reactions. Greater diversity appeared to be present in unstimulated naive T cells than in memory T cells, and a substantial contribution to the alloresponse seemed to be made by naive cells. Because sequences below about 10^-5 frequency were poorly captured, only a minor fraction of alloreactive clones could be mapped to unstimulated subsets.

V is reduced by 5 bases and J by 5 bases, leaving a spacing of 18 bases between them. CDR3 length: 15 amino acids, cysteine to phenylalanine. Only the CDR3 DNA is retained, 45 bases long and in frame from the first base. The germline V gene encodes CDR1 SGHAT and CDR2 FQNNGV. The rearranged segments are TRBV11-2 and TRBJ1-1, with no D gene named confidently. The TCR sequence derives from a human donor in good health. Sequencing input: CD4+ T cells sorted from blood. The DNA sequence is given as TGTGCCAGCAGCCCAGGAGGGCAGCCGAGAACTGAAGCTTTCTTT. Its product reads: CASSPGGQPRTEAFF.